What follows are 15 T cell receptor beta chains derived from one specimen sequenced in a study of neoadjuvant anti-PD-1 for oral cavity cancer. Profiled with immunoSEQ multiplex PCR; TCRdb holds only in-frame clones, not every one. The sample carries about 61,000 clones, 70% to 85% recorded once. The sequencing here drew on PBMCs, taken before nivolumab (anti-PD-1) treatment. These receptors were collected from a person between 40 and 80 years old with oral cavity squamous cell carcinoma.

This rearrangement joins TRBV7-9 to TRBJ1-1; D unresolved. This CDR3 is 13 amino acids long. Germline V CDR1 and CDR2: SEHNR, FQNEAQ (reference sequence). Trimming took 5 bases from V and 0 from J, leaving 7 bases between them. CDR3 loop: CASSPRMNTEAFF. CDR3 bases: TGTGCCAGCAGCCCGCGTATGAACACTGAAGCTTTCTTT.

The chain uses TRBV14 and TRBJ1-1; D unclear. Germline V CDR1 and CDR2: SGHDN, FVKESK. There are 13 residues in the CDR3. V lost 3 bases and J lost 6, with 11 bases in between. The CDR3 region is CASSHGRAAEAFF. Written as DNA, the CDR3 is TGTGCCAGCAGCCATGGGAGGGCCGCTGAAGCTTTCTTT.

V usage is TRBV5-1 and J usage is TRBJ1-1, with 9 bases matching TRBD1. The CDR3 has 14 amino acids. CDR1 SGHRS and CDR2 YFSETQ come from the germline V gene. The J segment lost 5 bases and the V segment lost 2 bases, leaving 4 bases of the junction unmatched. The CDR3 DNA reads TGCGCCAGCAGCTTAACGGGACAGGGAACTGAAGCTTTCTTT. Protein: CASSLTGQGTEAFF.

The chain recombines TRBV7-6 with TRBJ2-7, with 8 bases lining up with TRBD1. CDR3 length: 12 residues. Trimming at V came to 6 bases and at J to 6 bases, leaving 4 bases not matched to a gene. Germline CDR1 and CDR2: SGHVS and FNYEAQ. The CDR3 here is CASSATGGEQYF. DNA of the CDR3: TGTGCCAGCAGTGCCACAGGGGGCGAGCAGTACTTC.

The rearrangement uses TRBV25-1 and TRBJ2-7; D unresolved. CDR3 length: 14 residues. Trimming removed 5 bases at V and 3 bases at J, with 14 bases between. CDR1 MGHDK and CDR2 SYGVNS come from the germline V gene. The CDR3 reads CASSNSRALYEQYF. CDR3 coding DNA: TGTGCCAGCAGTAATTCTAGGGCCCTCTACGAGCAGTACTTC.

V is TRBV5-5 and J is TRBJ2-7, with 7 bases fitting TRBD2. CDR1 is SGHKS, CDR2 YYEKEE, per germline (reference sequence). V lost 4 bases to trimming and J lost 0 bases; unmatched junction nucleotides: 4. There are 14 residues in the CDR3. The CDR3 DNA reads TGTGCCAGCAGCCACAGCGGGACCTCCTACGAGCAGTACTTC. Translation: CASSHSGTSYEQYF.

The J gene is TRBJ1-1, the V gene TRBV7-2; D perhaps matches TRBD1 (6 bases). Between the trimmed V and J ends, which lost 3 bases and 1 base, there was a span of 9 bases. CDR1 and CDR2 from the germline V gene are SGHTA and FQGNSA. The CDR3 is made up of 14 amino acids. In DNA, the CDR3 is TGTGCCAGCAGCTTGGGGGCTTCGAACACTGAAGCTTTCTTT. Protein sequence: CASSLGASNTEAFF.

This clone has only one observation. CDR3: CASSPPALRGNQPQHF. The DNA for the CDR3 is TGTGCCAGCTCACCCCCGGCGCTACGGGGAAATCAGCCCCAGCATTTT. The chain joins TRBV18 to TRBJ1-5, with D uncertain. Germline values: CDR1 KGHSH, CDR2 LQKENI. Trimming took off 3 bases at V and 4 bases at J, with 16 bases between the two ends. The CDR3 has 16 amino acids.

The rearrangement uses TRBV7-9 and TRBJ2-7, with a possible D match to TRBD2 (6 bases). V lost 4 bases and J 3 bases, leaving 7 bases between the germline ends. The CDR3 is made up of 12 amino acids. Germline assignment: CDR1 SEHNR and CDR2 FQNEAQ (reference sequence). The CDR3 loop reads CASSWTNYEQYF. The CDR3 coding sequence is TGTGCCAGCAGCTGGACTAACTACGAGCAGTACTTC.

The chain has TRBV27 and TRBJ2-1; 11 nucleotides align to TRBD2. V was pared by 6 bases and J by 3 bases, with 4 bases of the junction left unmatched. This CDR3 is 15 amino acids long. The germline gives CDR1 MNHEY, CDR2 SMNVEV (reference sequence). This CDR3 reads CASSLAGGNYNEQFF. The DNA for the CDR3 is TGTGCCAGCAGCTTAGCGGGAGGGAACTACAATGAGCAGTTCTTC.

The chain uses TRBV6-1 and TRBJ1-2; D not certain. The CDR3 extends over 13 amino acids. The V end was cut by 3 bases, the J end by 4 bases, with 9 bases between. From germline, CDR1 is MNHNS and CDR2 SASEGT. CDR3 sequence: CASSESGIYGYTF. The CDR3 DNA reads as TGTGCCAGCAGTGAGTCTGGGATCTATGGCTACACCTTC.

The V and J genes are TRBV5-1 and TRBJ1-2; a possible D gene is TRBD1 (5 bases). This CDR3 region has 15 residues. Between the trimmed V and J ends, which lost 4 bases and 5 bases, there was a span of 18 bases. Germline V gene data show CDR1 as SGHRS and CDR2 as YFSETQ. CDR3 amino acids: CASSPGTVGVYGYTF. The CDR3 region has the DNA TGCGCCAGCAGCCCGGGGACGGTCGGGGTGTATGGCTACACCTTC.

The chain links TRBV2 to TRBJ2-5; D possibly corresponds to TRBD2 (5 bases). The CDR3 sequence is 18 residues long. The V gene's germline CDR1 is SNHLY and CDR2 FYNNEI. The V end lost 4 bases, the J end lost 2 bases, and 23 bases lay between the germline ends. Here the CDR3 reads CASSVSPPRAGGQETQYF. The CDR3 region has the DNA TGTGCCAGCAGTGTATCTCCCCCCCGGGCGGGCGGACAAGAGACCCAGTACTTC. The full variable domain, rest sourced from reference TRBV2 and TRBJ2-5, is EPEVTQTPSHQVTQMGQEVILRCVPISNHLYFYWYRQILGQKVEFLVSFYNNEISEKSEIFDDQFSVERPDGSNFTLKIRSTKLEDSAMYFCASSVSPPRAGGQETQYFGPGTRLLVL.

V is TRBV9 and J is TRBJ2-1; D gene ambiguous. Germline CDR1 is SGDLS and CDR2 is YYNGEE. This CDR3 contains 14 residues. V shed 2 bases and J shed 10 bases, with 16 bases lying between them. The CDR3 loop reads CASSVQTPGREQFF. The CDR3 bases are TGTGCCAGCAGCGTGCAGACCCCCGGACGGGAGCAGTTCTTC.

The chain couples TRBV4-2 to TRBJ1-2; TRBD1 is a possible D gene (5 bases). Germline V gene data show CDR1 as LGHNA and CDR2 as YNFKEQ. The V end was cut by 0 bases, the J end by 1 base, with 9 bases between. This CDR3 comprises 15 residues. The DNA of the CDR3 is TGTGCCAGCAGCCAAGACCTGGGGGGTAACTATGGCTACACCTTC. It yields the protein CASSQDLGGNYGYTF.